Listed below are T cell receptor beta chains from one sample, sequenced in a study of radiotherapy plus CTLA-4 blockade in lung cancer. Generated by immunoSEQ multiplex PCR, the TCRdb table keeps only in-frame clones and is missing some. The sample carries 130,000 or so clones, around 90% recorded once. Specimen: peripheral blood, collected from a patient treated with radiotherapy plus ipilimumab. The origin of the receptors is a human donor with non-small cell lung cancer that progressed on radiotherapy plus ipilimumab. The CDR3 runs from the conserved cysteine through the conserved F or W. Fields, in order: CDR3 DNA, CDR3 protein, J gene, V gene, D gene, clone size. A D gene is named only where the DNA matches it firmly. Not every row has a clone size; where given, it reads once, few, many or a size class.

TGTGCCAGCTCACTAAAAACCTACGAGCAGTACTTC | CASSLKTYEQYF | TRBJ2-7 | TRBV18 | . | .
TGTGCCAGCAGACCTGGACAGGGAGTTAATGAAAAACTGTTTTTT | CASRPGQGVNEKLFF | TRBJ1-4 | TRBV7-6 | TRBD1 | few
TGTGCCGTCAGAGCCGGGACTAGCGGACAATACAATGAGCAGTTCTTC | CAVRAGTSGQYNEQFF | TRBJ2-1 | TRBV7-9 | TRBD2 | .
TGTGCCAGCAGCCCACAGTTCCAAGAGACCCAGTACTTC | CASSPQFQETQYF | TRBJ2-5 | TRBV7-8 | . | .
TGTGCCAGCAGTGGTAGCAGGAGCCTCGGGACCCAGTACTTC | CASSGSRSLGTQYF | TRBJ2-5 | TRBV2 | . | .
TGCGCCAGCAGTGAGGGGGGCATAGGCGGGGAGCTGTTTTTT | CASSEGGIGGELFF | TRBJ2-2 | TRBV10-1 | . | .
TGTGCCAGCAGCCAAGGACTAGCGGGATGGGATACGCAGTATTTT | CASSQGLAGWDTQYF | TRBJ2-3 | TRBV4-2 | TRBD2 | .
TGCAGTGCTAGAGTGGGTGAAAAACTGTTTTTT | CSARVGEKLFF | TRBJ1-4 | TRBV20-1 | . | .
TGTGCCAGCAGCCAACGGGCCCTGGGAAGAGAGACCCAGTACTTC | CASSQRALGRETQYF | TRBJ2-5 | TRBV14 | . | .
TGTGCCAGCTCACCACGGGGGAGTAGCTCCTACAATGAGCAGTTCTTC | CASSPRGSSSYNEQFF | TRBJ2-1 | TRBV18 | . | .
TGTGCCAGCTCAAAGAAACAGGGGGCTGGCTACACCTTC | CASSKKQGAGYTF | TRBJ1-2 | TRBV18 | TRBD1 | .
TGTGCCAGCAGCTTTAGCGGGAGACCCCTCTACGAGCAGTACTTC | CASSFSGRPLYEQYF | TRBJ2-7 | TRBV7-9 | TRBD2 | .
TGCAGTGCCGCTACAGGGGTAGGGCAGTACTTC | CSAATGVGQYF | TRBJ2-7 | TRBV20-1 | TRBD1 | .
TGTGCCAGTAGTCTTGGGGGGTCCAGCACAGATACGCAGTATTTT | CASSLGGSSTDTQYF | TRBJ2-3 | TRBV19 | . | .
TGCGCCAGCAGCTCACAGGGGGCGGGCTACGAGCAGTACTTC | CASSSQGAGYEQYF | TRBJ2-7 | TRBV5-1 | TRBD1 | .
TGTGCCAGTAGCGTCCGGGACAGGCGAAATGGCTACACCTTC | CASSVRDRRNGYTF | TRBJ1-2 | TRBV19 | TRBD1 | .
TGTGCCAGTAGTATCCCAAGGAACACTGAAGCTTTCTTT | CASSIPRNTEAFF | TRBJ1-1 | TRBV19 | . | .
TGTGCCAGCAGCTTAGAACTAATCGTGACATATGAGCAGTTCTTC | CASSLELIVTYEQFF | TRBJ2-1 | TRBV11-2 | . | .
TGTGCCAGCAGCTTGGCCTCGGGAGGAAGGGGCACCGGGGAGCTGTTTTTT | CASSLASGGRGTGELFF | TRBJ2-2 | TRBV5-4 | TRBD2 | .
TGTGCCAGCAGCCCGAGCGGGAGCCCCCCTATCGAGCAGTACTTC | CASSPSGSPPIEQYF | TRBJ2-7 | TRBV5-4 | TRBD2 | .
TGTGCCAGCAGCCCGAGGACTAGCGGGAATTGGGAGACCCAGTACTTC | CASSPRTSGNWETQYF | TRBJ2-5 | TRBV7-8 | TRBD2 | once
TGCGCCAGCAGTCCTCGGCCAGGCGAAGCTTTCTTT | CASSPRPGEAFF | TRBJ1-1 | TRBV10-1 | . | .
TGTGCCAGTACCTCAAGGGGGGGGGACTACAATGAGCAGTTCTTC | CASTSRGGDYNEQFF | TRBJ2-1 | TRBV19 | . | once
TGTGCCAGCAGCCCCCGGACAGGTTCGAACACTGAAGCTTTCTTT | CASSPRTGSNTEAFF | TRBJ1-1 | TRBV5-4 | TRBD1 | once
TGTGCTAGTCCCCTAGCTCCCGCGACGAACACCGGGGAGCTGTTTTTT | CASPLAPATNTGELFF | TRBJ2-2 | TRBV12-5 | . | .
TGTGCTAGTGGTTTGGTACTCTCGGGACACCCTAGAGAGCAGTACTTC | CASGLVLSGHPREQYF | TRBJ2-7 | TRBV12-5 | . | .
TGTGCCAGCAGTTACTTGGTGGGGGGGGGCATGTACTTC | CASSYLVGGGMYF | TRBJ2-5 | TRBV6-5 | . | few
TGTGCCAGCTCACCGGGGGGGAACACTGAAGCTTTCTTT | CASSPGGNTEAFF | TRBJ1-1 | TRBV18 | . | .
TGTGCCAGCTCACCACCGGGGACAGATACGCAGTATTTT | CASSPPGTDTQYF | TRBJ2-3 | TRBV18 | . | .
TGTGCCAGCACCCCCCGGGACACCCAACACGTTGGGGCCAACGTCCTGACTTTC | CASTPRDTQHVGANVLTF | TRBJ2-6 | TRBV27 | . | .
TGTGCCAGCAGCTGGGGGAAAGAGACCCAGTACTTC | CASSWGKETQYF | TRBJ2-5 | TRBV7-8 | . | once
TGTGCCAGCTCACCACCGAGTGTAGATACGCAGTATTTT | CASSPPSVDTQYF | TRBJ2-3 | TRBV18 | . | .
TGTGCCAGCAGCTTACCGGGCTACGAGCAGTACTTC | CASSLPGYEQYF | TRBJ2-7 | TRBV7-2 | . | .
TGCGCCAGCAGCTTGGATGGCACCGGGGAGCTGTTTTTT | CASSLDGTGELFF | TRBJ2-2 | TRBV5-1 | . | once
TGTGCCAGCAGTTACTCGAGGGAGAACTATGGCTACACCTTC | CASSYSRENYGYTF | TRBJ1-2 | TRBV6-6 | . | .
TGCGCCAGCAGCTTGGTTGGGGGGACCTCCGATGGCTACACCTTC | CASSLVGGTSDGYTF | TRBJ1-2 | TRBV5-1 | . | .
TGTGCTAGTGGGAGGGGATCCCCTATGAGTTTT | CASGRGSPMSF | TRBJ1-1 | TRBV12-5 | . | .
TGCGCCAGCAGCTTGAGGAGCAGGGGGATTACAGATACGCAGTATTTT | CASSLRSRGITDTQYF | TRBJ2-3 | TRBV5-1 | TRBD1 | few
TGTGCCAGCAGCGGACTAGCGGGAGCCGGGGAGCTGTTTTTT | CASSGLAGAGELFF | TRBJ2-2 | TRBV6-5 | TRBD2 | .
TGTGCCAGCAGTCCGCTTAGCCTCAGGAGGAACACTGAAGCTTTCTTT | CASSPLSLRRNTEAFF | TRBJ1-1 | TRBV27 | . | .
TGCGCCAGCAGCCAACTAGCGGGAGGGCCGGGCGAGCAGTACTTC | CASSQLAGGPGEQYF | TRBJ2-7 | TRBV5-1 | TRBD2 | .
TGCGCCAGCAGCTTCGGTCTCCGACCCACAACTAATGAAAAACTGTTTTTT | CASSFGLRPTTNEKLFF | TRBJ1-4 | TRBV5-1 | . | .
TGTGCCAGCAGCTTAGTTGGCACAGATACGCAGTATTTT | CASSLVGTDTQYF | TRBJ2-3 | TRBV7-3 | . | .
TGTGCCAGCATTGGGCTAGCGGGACGGAATGAGCAGTTCTTC | CASIGLAGRNEQFF | TRBJ2-1 | TRBV6-6 | TRBD2 | .
TGTGCCAGCAGCTTAGCGCGGGGCCTTACCAATGAGCAGTTCTTC | CASSLARGLTNEQFF | TRBJ2-1 | TRBV7-6 | . | .
TGCGCCAGCTCCGACGGTCTGGTCTTTGAAGAGACCCAGTACTTC | CASSDGLVFEETQYF | TRBJ2-5 | TRBV5-1 | . | .
TGTGCCAGCAGTTTACAGGGGGCGGGTGAGCAGTTCTTC | CASSLQGAGEQFF | TRBJ2-1 | TRBV6-5 | TRBD1 | .
TGTGCCAGCAGCTTCGGGGCGGTGATTGGGGAGCTGTTTTTT | CASSFGAVIGELFF | TRBJ2-2 | TRBV7-9 | . | .
TGTGCCAGCAGCTTGGAACAGATCAGTCATGGCTACACCTTC | CASSLEQISHGYTF | TRBJ1-2 | TRBV5-6 | . | .
TGTGCCTGGAGTGTACGAAATGAGCAGTTCTTC | CAWSVRNEQFF | TRBJ2-1 | TRBV30 | . | .
TGTGCCAGCGGTCTAGGGTCAGAGACCCAGTACTTC | CASGLGSETQYF | TRBJ2-5 | TRBV11-2 | . | .
TGCAGCGTTGCCGGGAGGTTCTACAATGAGCAGTTCTTC | CSVAGRFYNEQFF | TRBJ2-1 | TRBV29-1 | TRBD2 | .
TGTGCCAGCCGAGTCTCCCGCTTCTCCTACAATGAGCAGTTCTTC | CASRVSRFSYNEQFF | TRBJ2-1 | TRBV27 | . | .
TGTGCCAGCAGTGCCGGCACAGATACGCAGTATTTT | CASSAGTDTQYF | TRBJ2-3 | TRBV25-1 | . | .
TGTGCCAGCAGCCCCCTAGCAGGAACTGGGGGAGATACGCAGTATTTT | CASSPLAGTGGDTQYF | TRBJ2-3 | TRBV7-6 | . | .
TGCGCCAGCAGCCAGGTTTGGGGCGTAGGCACTGAAGCTTTCTTT | CASSQVWGVGTEAFF | TRBJ1-1 | TRBV4-1 | . | .
TGTGCTAGTGGTTTTACCTACGAGCAGTACTTC | CASGFTYEQYF | TRBJ2-7 | TRBV12-5 | . | .